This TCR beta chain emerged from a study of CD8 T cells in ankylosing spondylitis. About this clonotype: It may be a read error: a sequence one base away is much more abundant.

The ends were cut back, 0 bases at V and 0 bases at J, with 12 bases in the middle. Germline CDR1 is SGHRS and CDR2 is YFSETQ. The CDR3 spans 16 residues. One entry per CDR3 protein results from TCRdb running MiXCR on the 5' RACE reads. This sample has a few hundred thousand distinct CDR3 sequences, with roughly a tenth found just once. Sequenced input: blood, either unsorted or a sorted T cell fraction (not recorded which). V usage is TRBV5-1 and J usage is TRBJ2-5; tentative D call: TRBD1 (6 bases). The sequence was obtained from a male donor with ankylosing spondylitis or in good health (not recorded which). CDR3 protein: CASSLGTVADQETQYF. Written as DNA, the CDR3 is TGCGCCAGCAGCTTGGGGACAGTCGCGGACCAAGAGACCCAGTACTTC.